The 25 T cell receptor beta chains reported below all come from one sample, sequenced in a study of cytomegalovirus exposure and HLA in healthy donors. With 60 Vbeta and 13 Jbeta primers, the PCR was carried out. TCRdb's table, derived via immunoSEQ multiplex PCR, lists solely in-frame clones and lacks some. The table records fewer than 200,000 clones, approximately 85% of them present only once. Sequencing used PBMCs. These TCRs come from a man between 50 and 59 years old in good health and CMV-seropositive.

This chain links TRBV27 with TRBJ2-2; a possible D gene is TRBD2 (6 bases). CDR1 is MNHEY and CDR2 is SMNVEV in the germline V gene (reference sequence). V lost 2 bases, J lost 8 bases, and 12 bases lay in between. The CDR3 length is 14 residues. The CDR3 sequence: CASSLGGTRGELFF. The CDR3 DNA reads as TGTGCCAGCAGTTTAGGGGGGACCAGGGGGGAGCTGTTTTTT.

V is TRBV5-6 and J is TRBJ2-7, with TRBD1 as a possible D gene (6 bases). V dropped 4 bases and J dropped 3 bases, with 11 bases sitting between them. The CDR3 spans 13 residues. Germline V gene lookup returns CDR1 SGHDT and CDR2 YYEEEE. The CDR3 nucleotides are TGTGCCAGCAGCCTAGGACAGTTCTACGAGCAGTACTTC. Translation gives CASSLGQFYEQYF. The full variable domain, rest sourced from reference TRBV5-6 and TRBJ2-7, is DAGVTQSPTHLIKTRGQQVTLRCSPKSGHDTVSWYQQALGQGPQFIFQYYEEEERQRGNFPDRFSGHQFPNYSSELNVNALLLGDSALYLCASSLGQFYEQYFGPGTRLTVT.

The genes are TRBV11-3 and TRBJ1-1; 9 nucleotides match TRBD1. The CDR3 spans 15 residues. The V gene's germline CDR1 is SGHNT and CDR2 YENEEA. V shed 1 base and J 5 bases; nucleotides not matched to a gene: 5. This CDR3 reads CASSLGGTGRTEAFF. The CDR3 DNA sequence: TGTGCCAGCAGCTTAGGAGGGACAGGGAGGACTGAAGCTTTCTTT.

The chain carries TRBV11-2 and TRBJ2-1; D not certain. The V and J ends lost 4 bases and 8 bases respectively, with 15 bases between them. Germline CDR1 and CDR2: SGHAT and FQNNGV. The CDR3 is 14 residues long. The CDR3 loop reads CASSSLFRSHEQFF. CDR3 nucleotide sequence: TGTGCCAGCAGCTCCCTTTTTAGAAGCCATGAGCAGTTCTTC.

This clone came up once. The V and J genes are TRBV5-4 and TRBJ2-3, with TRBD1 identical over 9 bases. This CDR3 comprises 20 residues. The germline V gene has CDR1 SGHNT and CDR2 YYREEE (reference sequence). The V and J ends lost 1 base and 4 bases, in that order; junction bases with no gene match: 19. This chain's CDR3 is CASSLKLGTGLPTRADTQYF. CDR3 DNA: TGTGCCAGCAGCTTGAAGCTAGGGACAGGGTTACCCACGAGGGCAGATACGCAGTATTTT.

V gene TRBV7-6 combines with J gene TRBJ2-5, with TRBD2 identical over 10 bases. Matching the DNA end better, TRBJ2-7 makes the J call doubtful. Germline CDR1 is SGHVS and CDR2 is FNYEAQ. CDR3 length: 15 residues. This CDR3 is CASSSTSGMRYEQYF. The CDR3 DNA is TGTGCCAGCAGCAGCACTAGCGGGATGAGGTACGAGCAGTACTTC.

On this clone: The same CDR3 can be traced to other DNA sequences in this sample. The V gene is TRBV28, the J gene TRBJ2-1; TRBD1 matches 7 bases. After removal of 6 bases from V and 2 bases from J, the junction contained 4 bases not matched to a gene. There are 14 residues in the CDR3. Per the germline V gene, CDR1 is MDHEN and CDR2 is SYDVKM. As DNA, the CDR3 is TGTGCCAGCAGCCTAAGGGGGCCCTACAATGAGCAGTTCTTC. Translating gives CASSLRGPYNEQFF.

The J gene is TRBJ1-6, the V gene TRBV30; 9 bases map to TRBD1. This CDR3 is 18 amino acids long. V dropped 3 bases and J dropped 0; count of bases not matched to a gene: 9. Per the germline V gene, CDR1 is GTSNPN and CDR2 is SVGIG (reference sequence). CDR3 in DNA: TGTGCCTGGAGCGCCGGGACAGGGTCAAGCTCCTATAATTCACCCCTCCACTTT. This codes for CAWSAGTGSSSYNSPLHF. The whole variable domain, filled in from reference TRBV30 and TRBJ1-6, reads SQTIHQWPATLVQPVGSPLSLECTVEGTSNPNLYWYRQAAGRGLQLLFYSVGIGQISSEVPQNLSASRPQDRQFILSSKKLLLSDSGFYLCAWSAGTGSSSYNSPLHFGNGTRLTVT.

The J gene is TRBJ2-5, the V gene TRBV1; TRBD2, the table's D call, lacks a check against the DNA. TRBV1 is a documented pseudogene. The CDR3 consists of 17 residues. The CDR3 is CTSSSRTSGRLEETQYF. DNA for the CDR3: TGCACCAGCAGCTCTCGGACTAGCGGGAGACTGGAAGAGACCCAGTACTTC.

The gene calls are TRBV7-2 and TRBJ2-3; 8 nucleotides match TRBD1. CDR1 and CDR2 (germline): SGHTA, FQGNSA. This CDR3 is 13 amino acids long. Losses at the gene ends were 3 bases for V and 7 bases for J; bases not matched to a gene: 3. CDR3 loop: CASSFSGGNTQYF. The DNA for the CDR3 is TGTGCCAGCAGCTTTTCAGGGGGCAATACGCAGTATTTT.

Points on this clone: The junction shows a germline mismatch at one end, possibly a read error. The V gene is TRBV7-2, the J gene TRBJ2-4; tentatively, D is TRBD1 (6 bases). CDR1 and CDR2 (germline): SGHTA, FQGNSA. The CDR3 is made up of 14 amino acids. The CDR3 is CASSSGQSENSQYF. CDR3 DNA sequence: TGTGCCAGCAGCTCCGGACAGAGCGAAAACAGTCAGTACTTC.

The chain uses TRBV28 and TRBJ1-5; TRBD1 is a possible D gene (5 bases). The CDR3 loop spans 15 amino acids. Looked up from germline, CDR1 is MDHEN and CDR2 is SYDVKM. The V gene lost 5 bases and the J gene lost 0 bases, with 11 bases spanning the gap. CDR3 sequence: CASSAGLTSNQPQHF. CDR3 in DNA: TGTGCCAGCAGTGCGGGACTTACTAGCAATCAGCCCCAGCATTTT.

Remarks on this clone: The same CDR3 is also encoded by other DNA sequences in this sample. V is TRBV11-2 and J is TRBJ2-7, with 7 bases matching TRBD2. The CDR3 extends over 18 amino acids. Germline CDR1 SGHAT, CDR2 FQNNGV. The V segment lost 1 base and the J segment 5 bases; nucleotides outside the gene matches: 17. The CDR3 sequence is CASSLGVGREISPDEQYF. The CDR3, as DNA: TGTGCCAGCAGCTTAGGAGTTGGGCGGGAGATCTCTCCCGACGAGCAGTACTTC.

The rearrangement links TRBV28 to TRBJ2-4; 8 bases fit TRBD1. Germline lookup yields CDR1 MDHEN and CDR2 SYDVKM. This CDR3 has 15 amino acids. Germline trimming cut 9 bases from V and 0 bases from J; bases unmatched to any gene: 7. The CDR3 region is CASTTQGEAKNIQYF. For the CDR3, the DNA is TGTGCCAGTACTACACAGGGGGAAGCCAAAAACATTCAGTACTTC.

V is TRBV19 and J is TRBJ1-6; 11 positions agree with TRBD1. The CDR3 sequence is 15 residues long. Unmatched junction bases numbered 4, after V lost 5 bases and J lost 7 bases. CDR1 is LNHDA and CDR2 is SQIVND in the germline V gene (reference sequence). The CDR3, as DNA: TGTGCCAGTAGTCCGCGGACAGGGGGCAATTCACCCCTCCACTTT. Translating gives CASSPRTGGNSPLHF.

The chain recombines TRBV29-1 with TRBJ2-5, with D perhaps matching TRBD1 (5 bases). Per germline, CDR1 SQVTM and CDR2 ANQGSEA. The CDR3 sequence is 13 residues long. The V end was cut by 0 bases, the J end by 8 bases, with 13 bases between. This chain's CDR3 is CSVEDTTAGTQYF. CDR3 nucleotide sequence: TGCAGCGTTGAAGATACGACAGCCGGAACCCAGTACTTC.

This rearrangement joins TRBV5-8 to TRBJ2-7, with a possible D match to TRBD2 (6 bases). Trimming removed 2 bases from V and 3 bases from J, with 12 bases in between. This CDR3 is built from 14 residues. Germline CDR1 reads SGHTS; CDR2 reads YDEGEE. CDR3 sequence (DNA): TGTGCCAGCAGCTTTGGCGGGGCTTTCTACGAGCAGTACTTC. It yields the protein CASSFGGAFYEQYF. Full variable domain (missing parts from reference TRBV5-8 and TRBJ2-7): EAGVTQSPTHLIKTRGQQATLRCSPISGHTSVYWYQQALGLGLQFLLWYDEGEERNRGNFPPRFSGRQFPNYSSELNVNALELEDSALYLCASSFGGAFYEQYFGPGTRLTVT.

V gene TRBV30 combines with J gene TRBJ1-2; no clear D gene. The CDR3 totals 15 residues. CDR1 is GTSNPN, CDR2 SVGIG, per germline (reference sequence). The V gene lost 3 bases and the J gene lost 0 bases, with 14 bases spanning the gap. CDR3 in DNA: TGTGCCTGGAGGTTTGGAGTAGTGGCTAACTATGGCTACACCTTC. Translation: CAWRFGVVANYGYTF. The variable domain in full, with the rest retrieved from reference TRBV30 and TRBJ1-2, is SQTIHQWPATLVQPVGSPLSLECTVEGTSNPNLYWYRQAAGRGLQLLFYSVGIGQISSEVPQNLSASRPQDRQFILSSKKLLLSDSGFYLCAWRFGVVANYGYTFGSGTRLTVV.

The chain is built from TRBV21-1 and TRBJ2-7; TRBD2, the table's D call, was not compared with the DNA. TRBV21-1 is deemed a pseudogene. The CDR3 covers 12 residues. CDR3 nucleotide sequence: TGTGCCCCCCCGGGAAGCCGGGGCGAGCAGTACTTC. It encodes CAPPGSRGEQYF.

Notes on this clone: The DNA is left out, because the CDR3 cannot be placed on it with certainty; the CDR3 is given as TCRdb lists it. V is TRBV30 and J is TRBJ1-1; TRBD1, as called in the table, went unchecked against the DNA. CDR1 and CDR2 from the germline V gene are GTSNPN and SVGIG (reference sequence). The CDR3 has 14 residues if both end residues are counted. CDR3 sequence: CAWSSGQGGTEAFF.

The CDR3 DNA is TGTGCCAGCAGCTTAAGCACTAGCGGGACGTACTACGAGCAGTACTTC. Residues: CASSLSTSGTYYEQYF. This chain connects TRBV11-2 to TRBJ2-7; 10 positions match TRBD2. This CDR3 is built from 16 residues. Trimming removed 2 bases from V and 3 bases from J; junction bases left unmatched: 7. The germline V gene encodes CDR1 SGHAT and CDR2 FQNNGV.

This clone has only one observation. CDR3 sequence (DNA): TGTGCCAGCAGTGACCAGGTTAATGAAAAACTGTTTTTT. Its protein product is CASSDQVNEKLFF. The rearrangement joins TRBV6-1 to TRBJ1-4; D is uncertain. CDR3 length: 13 amino acids. V lost 3 bases and J lost 4, with 6 bases in between. From germline, CDR1 is MNHNS and CDR2 SASEGT.

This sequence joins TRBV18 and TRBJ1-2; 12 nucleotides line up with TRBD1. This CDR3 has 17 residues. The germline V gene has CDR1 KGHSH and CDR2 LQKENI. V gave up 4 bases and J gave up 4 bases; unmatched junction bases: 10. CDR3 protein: CASSLPGQGASTYGYTF. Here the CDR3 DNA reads TGTGCCAGCTCACTACCGGGACAGGGGGCGAGTACCTATGGCTACACCTTC.

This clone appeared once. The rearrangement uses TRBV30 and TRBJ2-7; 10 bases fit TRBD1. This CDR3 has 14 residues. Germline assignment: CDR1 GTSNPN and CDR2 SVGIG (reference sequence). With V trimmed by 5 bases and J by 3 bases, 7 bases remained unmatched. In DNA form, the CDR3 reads TGTGCCTGGGGCCGGGGACAGGGGCTCTACGAGCAGTACTTC. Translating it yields CAWGRGQGLYEQYF.

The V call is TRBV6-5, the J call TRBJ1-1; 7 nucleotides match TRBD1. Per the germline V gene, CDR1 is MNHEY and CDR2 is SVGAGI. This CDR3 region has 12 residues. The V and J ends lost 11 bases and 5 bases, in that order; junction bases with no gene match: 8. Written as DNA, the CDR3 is TGTGCCGCCGAACAGGGGTGGACTGAAGCTTTCTTT. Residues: CAAEQGWTEAFF.